This TCR beta chain is drawn from a study of T cells in Graves' hyperthyroidism and ophthalmopathy. This clonotype was seen at least ten times. TCR beta CDR3 region amplification was performed from RNA transcripts. The HTBI primer set served for first-round RT-PCR of the TCR CDR3. One entry per CDR3 protein, called by TCRdb with MiXCR from the multiplex PCR reads. The sample consists of about half a million distinct CDR3 sequences, roughly a quarter of them appearing once. The CDR3 totals 11 residues. Trimming took 6 bases from V and 4 from J, leaving 10 bases between them. The germline gives CDR1 DFQATT, CDR2 SNEGSKA (reference sequence).

Material for sequencing was blood. The J gene is TRBJ2-7, the V gene TRBV20-1; D gene uncertain. This TCR derives from a woman younger than 45 with Graves' ophthalmopathy. CDR3 amino acids: CSAPGVYEQYF. The CDR3 coding sequence is TGCAGTGCCCCGGGCGTTTACGAGCAGTACTTC.